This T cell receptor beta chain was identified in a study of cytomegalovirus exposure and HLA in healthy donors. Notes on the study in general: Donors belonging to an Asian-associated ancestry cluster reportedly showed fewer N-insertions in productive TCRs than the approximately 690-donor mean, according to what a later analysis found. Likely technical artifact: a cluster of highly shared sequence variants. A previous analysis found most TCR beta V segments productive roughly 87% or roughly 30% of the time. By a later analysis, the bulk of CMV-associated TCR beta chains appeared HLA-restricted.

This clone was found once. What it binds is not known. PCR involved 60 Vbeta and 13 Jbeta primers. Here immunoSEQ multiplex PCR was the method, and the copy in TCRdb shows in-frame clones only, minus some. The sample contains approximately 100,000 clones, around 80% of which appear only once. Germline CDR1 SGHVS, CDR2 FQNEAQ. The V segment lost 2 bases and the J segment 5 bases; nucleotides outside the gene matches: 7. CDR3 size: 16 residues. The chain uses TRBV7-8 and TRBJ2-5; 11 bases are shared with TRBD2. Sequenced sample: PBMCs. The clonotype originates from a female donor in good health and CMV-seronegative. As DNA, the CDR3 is TGTGCCAGCAGCTTAATGAGGACTAGCGGGCGGGAGACCCAGTACTTC. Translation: CASSLMRTSGRETQYF. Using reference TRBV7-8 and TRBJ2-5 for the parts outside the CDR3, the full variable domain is GAGVSQSPRYKVAKRGQDVALRCDPISGHVSLFWYQQALGQGPEFLTYFQNEAQLDKSGLPSDRFFAERPEGSVSTLKIQRTQQEDSAVYLCASSLMRTSGRETQYFGPGTRLLVL.